This is a list of T cell receptor beta chains from one sample in a study of T cell responses to AZD1222 COVID-19 vaccine. The table came from immunoSEQ multiplex PCR; TCRdb's copy has only in-frame clones and leaves some out. The sample includes some 90,000 clones, under 90% of them seen just once. This specimen was peripheral blood, taken on day 0 of AZD1222 vaccination. The source is an adult in good health. Each CDR3 is given with its conserved first and last residue. A D gene is named only where the DNA matches it firmly. Only some rows state a clone size, as once, few, many or a class for expanded clones.

v_gene	d_gene	abundance	j_gene	CDR3aa	CDR3nt
TRBV11-2	TRBD1	.	TRBJ2-5	CASRKGQGFQETQYF	TGTGCCAGCAGGAAGGGACAGGGGTTCCAAGAGACCCAGTACTTC
TRBV5-1	.	.	TRBJ2-5	CASSKGRPQETQYF	TGCGCCAGCAGCAAGGGACGGCCCCAAGAGACCCAGTACTTC
TRBV6-5	.	.	TRBJ1-2	CASGRNYGYTF	TGTGCCAGCGGAAGGAACTATGGCTACACCTTC
TRBV24-1	.	.	TRBJ2-2	CATSEVTGELFF	TGTGCCACCAGTGAGGTCACCGGGGAGCTGTTTTTT
TRBV3-1/TRBV3-2	TRBD2	.	TRBJ2-3	CASSPGLAWGTDTQYF	TGTGCCAGCAGCCCCGGACTAGCGTGGGGCACAGATACGCAGTATTTT
TRBV5-1	TRBD2	.	TRBJ2-3	CASSLGLAGRDTQYF	TGCGCCAGCAGCTTGGGACTAGCGGGAAGAGATACGCAGTATTTT
TRBV7-3	.	few	TRBJ2-2	CASSLKESGELFF	TGTGCCAGCAGCTTAAAAGAATCCGGGGAGCTGTTTTTT
TRBV6-1	.	.	TRBJ1-5	CASSGAVRISPPTNQPQHF	TGTGCCAGCAGTGGAGCGGTGAGGATATCTCCTCCAACGAATCAGCCCCAGCATTTT
TRBV19	.	.	TRBJ1-2	CASSPTQEGYTF	TGTGCCAGTAGCCCAACACAGGAGGGCTACACCTTC
TRBV11-2	.	.	TRBJ2-1	CASSPRKGELNNNEQFF	TGTGCCAGCAGCCCTCGGAAGGGGGAACTAAATAACAATGAGCAGTTCTTC
TRBV5-4	.	.	TRBJ1-2	CASSLNQDGYTF	TGTGCCAGCAGCTTGAATCAAGACGGCTACACCTTC